The 31 T cell receptor beta chains below come from one sample, sequenced in a study of CD8 T cells in Susac syndrome. It was with random hexamers that roughly 0.5 to 1 ug RNA was reverse transcribed. TCRdb itself ran the immunoSEQ multiplex PCR reads through MiXCR, one entry per CDR3 protein. The table lists approximately 65,000 distinct CDR3 sequences, around nine tenths of them singletons. The sequencing input was CD8+ T cells from PBMCs. The receptors were gathered from a human donor in good health.

The chain combines TRBV5-6 with TRBJ2-2; D unclear. Germline CDR1 reads SGHDT; CDR2 reads YYEEEE. V was cut by 4 bases and J by 1 base, with 11 bases left in between. The CDR3 is 15 residues long. The CDR3 protein is CASSRPLENTGELFF. The CDR3 DNA is TGTGCCAGCAGCCGACCCCTAGAGAACACCGGGGAGCTGTTTTTT.

The chain joins TRBV28 to TRBJ1-2, with 11 bases identical to TRBD1. Germline V gene sequence: CDR1 MDHEN, CDR2 SYDVKM. The junction had 6 bases not matched to a gene; V was cut back by 4 bases and J by 5 bases. The CDR3 totals 15 residues. The CDR3 reads CASSSPGQGGYGYTF. CDR3 bases: TGTGCCAGCAGTTCACCGGGACAGGGGGGATATGGCTACACCTTC.

The gene calls are TRBV13 and TRBJ2-3, with D possibly called TRBD1 or TRBD2 (5 bases each). The germline gives CDR1 PRHDT, CDR2 FYEKMQ (reference sequence). The CDR3 has 14 residues. Between the trimmed V and J ends, which lost 2 bases and 2 bases, there was a span of 8 bases. The DNA for the CDR3 is TGTGCCAGCAGCTTATGGGACCCCACAGATACGCAGTATTTT. Its translation: CASSLWDPTDTQYF.

This clonotype was counted between two and nine times. The chain employs TRBV6-2 or TRBV6-3 and TRBJ1-2, with D hard to call. The CDR3 contains 11 residues. Germline CDR1 MNHEY, CDR2 SVGEGT. The ends were cut back, 4 bases at V and 6 bases at J, with 6 bases in the middle. CDR3 bases: TGTGCCAGCAGTTTTAGGGATGGCTACACCTTC. It codes for CASSFRDGYTF.

The sample holds one count of this clonotype. The genes are TRBV27 and TRBJ1-1; 8 bases align to TRBD1. CDR1 is MNHEY and CDR2 is SMNVEV in the germline V gene (reference sequence). The CDR3 consists of 17 residues. Trimming took 0 bases from V and 4 from J; bases not matched to a gene: 10. Here the CDR3 reads CASSLSIPRGLTTEAFF. The CDR3 region has the DNA TGTGCCAGCAGTTTATCCATTCCCAGGGGGCTTACCACTGAAGCTTTCTTT.

The V gene is TRBV6-1, the J gene TRBJ2-2; no clear D gene. V was trimmed by 1 base and J by 7 bases, leaving 13 bases between them. There are 15 residues in the CDR3. Germline V lookup: CDR1 MNHNS, CDR2 SASEGT. Here the CDR3 reads CASSEGFNWGGELFF. The CDR3 DNA sequence: TGTGCCAGCAGTGAAGGGTTCAATTGGGGCGGGGAGCTGTTTTTT.

The rearrangement joins TRBV7-6 to TRBJ2-1; TRBD1 might be the D (5 bases). V was pared by 3 bases and J by 10 bases, with 19 bases between. Per germline, CDR1 SGHVS and CDR2 FNYEAQ. This CDR3 contains 15 residues. The CDR3 loop reads CASSFDSAPMREQFF. CDR3 DNA: TGTGCCAGCAGCTTCGACAGCGCCCCAATGAGAGAGCAGTTCTTC.

This clonotype has only a few counts. CDR3 amino acids: CASSLGDSPYEQYF. As DNA, the CDR3 is TGTGCCAGCAGCTTGGGGGACAGCCCTTACGAGCAGTACTTC. The chain links TRBV5-4 to TRBJ2-7, with TRBD1 matching over 7 bases. The germline gives CDR1 SGHNT, CDR2 YYREEE (reference sequence). The CDR3 runs to 14 residues. Germline trimming cut 0 bases from V and 4 bases from J; bases unmatched to any gene: 4.

The chain employs TRBV9 and TRBJ2-7, with 7 bases lining up with TRBD1. Trimming at V came to 2 bases and at J to 1 base, leaving 3 bases not matched to a gene. This CDR3 contains 14 residues. Per the germline V gene, CDR1 is SGDLS and CDR2 is YYNGEE. CDR3 sequence: CASSVGQLSYEQYF. The CDR3 coding sequence is TGTGCCAGCAGCGTGGGACAGCTTTCCTACGAGCAGTACTTC.

V usage is TRBV27 and J usage is TRBJ2-3; D is possibly TRBD1 or TRBD2 (5 bases each). Germline V gene data show CDR1 as MNHEY and CDR2 as SMNVEV (reference sequence). The V and J ends lost 5 bases and 0 bases respectively, with 15 bases between them. The CDR3 sequence is 16 residues long. The DNA for the CDR3 is TGTGCCAGCAGTCTCACTGGGACCTCTAGCACAGATACGCAGTATTTT. This codes for CASSLTGTSSTDTQYF.

The DNA of the CDR3 is TGCGCCAGCAGCCAAGGGGACATCCAGGAGGACGAGCAGTACTTC. This encodes CASSQGDIQEDEQYF. V gene TRBV4-1 combines with J gene TRBJ2-7; tentative D call: TRBD1 (6 bases). The CDR3 contains 15 residues. V was clipped by 1 base and J by 5 bases, with 15 bases between them. The germline gives CDR1 MGHRA, CDR2 YSYEKL.

The rearrangement uses TRBV7-6 and TRBJ2-1, with no clear D. V lost 4 bases and J 5 bases, leaving 6 bases between the germline ends. CDR1 is SGHVS and CDR2 is FNYEAQ in the germline V gene. The CDR3 sequence is 12 residues long. The CDR3 loop reads CASSWGNNEQFF. CDR3 bases: TGTGCCAGCAGCTGGGGAAACAATGAGCAGTTCTTC.

V usage is TRBV3-1 and J usage is TRBJ1-1, with D tentatively TRBD1 (5 bases). This CDR3 contains 15 residues. CDR1 and CDR2 (germline): LGHDT, YNNKEL (reference sequence). V was clipped by 0 bases and J by 1 base, with 9 bases between them. Here the CDR3 reads CASSQDITGNTEAFF. The CDR3, as DNA: TGTGCCAGCAGCCAAGATATCACAGGGAACACTGAAGCTTTCTTT.

J is TRBJ2-7 and V is TRBV15, with D maybe TRBD2 (6 bases). V shed 0 bases and J shed 2 bases, with 11 bases lying between them. Germline values: CDR1 LNHNV, CDR2 YYDKDF (reference sequence). The CDR3 has 15 amino acids. For the CDR3, the DNA is TGTGCCACCAGCAGAGATGGGGGGACGACCTACGAGCAGTACTTC. Its translation: CATSRDGGTTYEQYF.

V gene TRBV18 combines with J gene TRBJ1-6; TRBD1 might be the D (6 bases). The V gene's germline CDR1 is KGHSH and CDR2 LQKENI. This CDR3 region has 15 residues. Trimming pared 3 bases from V and 0 bases from J, leaving 6 bases between. In nucleotides, the CDR3 is TGTGCCAGCTCACCGGACAGCTCCTATAATTCACCCCTCCACTTT. The encoded protein is CASSPDSSYNSPLHF. Complete variable domain (other parts from reference TRBV18 and TRBJ1-6): NAGVMQNPRHLVRRRGQEARLRCSPMKGHSHVYWYRQLPEEGLKFMVYLQKENIIDESGMPKERFSAEFPKEGPSILRIQQVVRGDSAAYFCASSPDSSYNSPLHFGNGTRLTVT.

The gene calls are TRBV7-9 and TRBJ1-2; weak D call: TRBD1 (6 bases). The V end was cut by 4 bases, the J end by 4 bases, with 19 bases between. The length of the CDR3 is 16 residues. Germline V gene data show CDR1 as SEHNR and CDR2 as FQNEAQ (reference sequence). CDR3 protein: CASSSYEGGLGYGYTF. As DNA, the CDR3 is TGTGCCAGCAGCTCATACGAGGGGGGGCTGGGCTATGGCTACACCTTC.

The rearrangement joins TRBV9 to TRBJ2-1; D could derive from TRBD1 or TRBD2 (5 bases each). The ends were cut back, 4 bases at V and 4 bases at J, with 15 bases in the middle. This CDR3 region has 15 residues. CDR1 and CDR2 (germline): SGDLS, YYNGEE. CDR3 DNA sequence: TGTGCCAGCAGCCCAAAGATGGGACCATACAATGAGCAGTTCTTC. This encodes CASSPKMGPYNEQFF.

The rearrangement joins TRBV9 to TRBJ2-1; D gene ambiguous. The CDR3 contains 13 residues. Germline CDR1 and CDR2: SGDLS and YYNGEE. Trimming removed 0 bases at V and 8 bases at J, with 9 bases between. CDR3 sequence reads: CASSVDVGYEQFF. The CDR3, as DNA: TGTGCCAGCAGCGTAGACGTTGGGTATGAGCAGTTCTTC.

The chain has TRBV11-1 and TRBJ2-1; a weak D match, TRBD1 (5 bases). The CDR3 is made up of 13 amino acids. Germline V gene lookup returns CDR1 SGHAT and CDR2 FQDESV (reference sequence). V gave up 0 bases and J gave up 6 bases, with 6 bases separating them. The chain's CDR3 is CASSLARANEQFF. DNA for the CDR3: TGTGCCAGCAGCTTAGCCAGGGCCAATGAGCAGTTCTTC.

The chain recombines TRBV6-1 with TRBJ2-5; D tentatively fits TRBD1 or TRBD2 (5 bases each). V was trimmed by 7 bases and J by 5 bases, leaving 23 bases between them. The CDR3 has 16 amino acids. Germline V gene sequence: CDR1 MNHNS, CDR2 SASEGT. CDR3 nucleotide sequence: TGTGCCAGCACCCCCATCCCCACAGGAGGTGTCGAGACCCAGTACTTC. This sequence encodes CASTPIPTGGVETQYF.

V and J are TRBV14 and TRBJ1-1; 8 nucleotides line up with TRBD1. The CDR3 totals 14 residues. Trimming took 5 bases from V and 5 from J; bases not matched to a gene: 7. The germline gives CDR1 SGHDN, CDR2 FVKESK. CDR3: CASSDDRGGTEAFF. The CDR3 bases are TGTGCCAGCAGCGACGACAGGGGCGGGACTGAAGCTTTCTTT.

The chain carries TRBV12-3 or TRBV12-4 and TRBJ2-7; D is perhaps TRBD2 (5 bases). The CDR3 has 14 residues. Trimming shortened V by 2 bases and J by 0 bases, and 8 bases separated the two germline ends. CDR3 sequence: CASSLSGSSYEQYF. The DNA for the CDR3 is TGTGCCAGCAGTTTATCGGGGAGCTCCTACGAGCAGTACTTC.

This sequence joins TRBV7-9 and TRBJ1-2; D is ambiguous. The CDR3 is 14 amino acids. Germline V lookup: CDR1 SEHNR, CDR2 FQNEAQ (reference sequence). Trimming pared 1 base from V and 6 bases from J, leaving 12 bases between. The CDR3 region has the DNA TGTGCCAGCAGCTTAGGGGCGGACGGAGATGGCTACACCTTC. Translation: CASSLGADGDGYTF.

The chain recombines TRBV5-6 with TRBJ2-7; D tentatively fits TRBD1 or TRBD2 (5 bases each). Deletions cut 4 bases from V and 1 base from J, with 9 bases between. CDR3 length: 13 amino acids. Germline loops: CDR1 SGHDT, CDR2 YYEEEE. CDR3 loop: CASSGDGSYEQYF. CDR3 DNA: TGTGCCAGCAGCGGGGACGGATCCTACGAGCAGTACTTC. Combining the CDR3 with reference TRBV5-6 and TRBJ2-7 gives the whole variable domain DAGVTQSPTHLIKTRGQQVTLRCSPKSGHDTVSWYQQALGQGPQFIFQYYEEEERQRGNFPDRFSGHQFPNYSSELNVNALLLGDSALYLCASSGDGSYEQYFGPGTRLTVT.

For the CDR3, the DNA is TGTGCCACCAGTGATACGGGGGATCAGCCCCAGCATTTT. It translates to CATSDTGDQPQHF. This chain joins TRBV24-1 and TRBJ1-5, with D possibly TRBD1 on 5 matching bases. The V and J ends lost 3 bases and 5 bases respectively, with 7 bases between them. The germline V gene encodes CDR1 KGHDR and CDR2 SFDVKD. The CDR3 has 13 amino acids.

The rearrangement uses TRBV4-1 and TRBJ2-7; TRBD1 might be the D (6 bases). V was pared by 0 bases and J by 0 bases, with 12 bases between. From germline, CDR1 is MGHRA and CDR2 YSYEKL. The CDR3 has 16 residues. This CDR3 reads CASSQDAGAASYEQYF. CDR3 nucleotides: TGCGCCAGCAGCCAAGATGCAGGGGCCGCCTCCTACGAGCAGTACTTC.

This chain's CDR3 is CSVEERGRKSEAFF. The CDR3 bases are TGCAGCGTTGAGGAACGGGGGCGGAAGAGTGAAGCTTTCTTT. This chain links TRBV29-1 with TRBJ1-1, with D perhaps TRBD1 (6 bases). The CDR3 length is 14 residues. Between the trimmed V and J ends, which lost 3 bases and 7 bases, there was a span of 18 bases. Germline V gene lookup returns CDR1 SQVTM and CDR2 ANQGSEA.

The chain uses TRBV6-6 and TRBJ1-2; unclear D gene. V lost 8 bases, J lost 0 bases, and 10 bases lay in between. The CDR3 contains 13 residues. In germline, CDR1 is MNHNY, CDR2 SVGAGI (reference sequence). The CDR3: CASVETTNYGYTF. In DNA form, the CDR3 reads TGTGCCAGCGTAGAGACCACTAACTATGGCTACACCTTC.

The rearrangement uses TRBV9 and TRBJ2-3; 9 nucleotides match TRBD2. CDR3 length: 18 residues. In germline, CDR1 is SGDLS, CDR2 YYNGEE. J lost 0 bases, V lost 1 base, and 9 bases had no gene match. Here the CDR3 DNA reads TGTGCCAGCAGCGTACTAGCGGGGATTACACTCAGCACAGATACGCAGTATTTT. Translating it yields CASSVLAGITLSTDTQYF. The full variable domain, rest sourced from reference TRBV9 and TRBJ2-3, is DSGVTQTPKHLITATGQRVTLRCSPRSGDLSVYWYQQSLDQGLQFLIQYYNGEERAKGNILERFSAQQFPDLHSELNLSSLELGDSALYFCASSVLAGITLSTDTQYFGPGTRLTVL.

In nucleotides, the CDR3 is TGTGCCAGCAGCTTATCATGGGGAAGGGAGACCCAGTACTTC. Translation: CASSLSWGRETQYF. The chain couples TRBV7-9 to TRBJ2-5; D gene ambiguous. The V end lost 2 bases, the J end lost 5 bases, and 12 bases lay between the germline ends. Germline V CDR1 and CDR2: SEHNR, FQNEAQ (reference sequence). CDR3 size: 14 residues.

This clonotype was found a few times. The V gene is TRBV6-1, the J gene TRBJ2-7; no clear D gene. The CDR3 sequence is 12 residues long. The germline V and J ends were trimmed by 3 bases and 1 base, with 4 bases remaining between them. CDR1 is MNHNS, CDR2 SASEGT, per germline. The CDR3 reads CASSDGSYEQYF. CDR3 coding DNA: TGTGCCAGCAGTGACGGATCCTACGAGCAGTACTTC.